This T cell receptor beta chain was observed in a study of cytomegalovirus exposure and HLA in healthy donors (dated by TCRdb to the late 2010s). As for the study more broadly: An earlier analysis of around 600 of the donors reported 250 to 300 Gb of sequence data and some 120 million unique TCR beta sequences from about 179 million T cells. Around 300 gigabases of sequencing data and tens of millions of unique TCR sequences were included in an early release covering roughly 600 HLA-typed donors. Of the 350 to 450 genotyped donors, over 80% were placed in the genetic ancestry cluster associated with self-reported Caucasian donors. The aim of the study was to test whether cataloging public T cell receptors could identify signatures of past pathogen exposure. The study profiled the T cell repertoires of some 610 subjects by immunosequencing and related them to cytomegalovirus serostatus. A separate validation cohort of over a hundred different subjects was used in addition to the approximately 610-subject first cohort. To predict cytomegalovirus infection status, the study combined high-throughput TCR immunosequencing, statistical association of individual TCRs with disease status, and machine learning. In a later analysis, previously published TCR beta repertoires from about 670 donors were re-analyzed and high-resolution HLA genotyping was added so that TCR occurrence patterns could be studied. The later analysis used no new phenotypic data to find candidate immune exposures, relying instead on TCR beta sequences and their occurrence across donors. In an earlier analysis of around 540 of the donors, high-throughput TCR beta sequencing was used to judge whether each TCR beta V gene segment behaved as functional or pseudogenic. Donor age, sex, ethnicity and CMV serostatus were collected together with the repertoire data. Genome-wide SNP genotypes for about three fifths of the roughly 670 donors were used in a later genetic analysis, which treated that subset as a discovery cohort. Every repertoire in the discovery cohort had been generated on one and the same sequencing platform. Both class I and class II loci were covered by HLA typing, at four-digit resolution. The number of typed donors differed by locus: about 629-630 for A, B, C, DRB1 and DQB1; some 500 for DQA1; approximately 600 for DPA1; and around 470 for DPB1. Several DR-DQ haplotypes were treated as single units for association and clustering because of strong linkage in the cohort. On average, 235,054 unique TCR beta nucleotide sequences were sequenced per donor among a few hundred genotyped donors of the cohort, with about 17% of those sequences being non-productive. Here is what the overall study found, with its caveats: Some IMGT-functional V segments, including TRBV6-2 and TRBV6-3, could not be told apart with the 87-base-pair reads, so those segments were excluded. According to a later analysis, TCR association rates differed among HLA loci, with DRB1 alleles showing the most associated TCRs and HLA-C alleles showing the fewest. The only immune exposure information available for the cohort was CMV serostatus. A later analysis reported that several top co-occurrence clusters appeared linked to parvovirus B19, influenza, CMV and Epstein-Barr virus. This cohort had only TCR beta chains sequenced, and the lack of alpha or paired-chain data limited which features could be detected. A further reported finding was that TCR beta sequences accurately predicted the HLA-A and HLA-B alleles for most subjects in the first cohort. The classifier was reported to diagnose cytomegalovirus status with high specificity and sensitivity in both the original and validation cohorts. Correlated functional status among segregating V segments might reflect linkage disequilibrium, but an unknown experimental factor could not be ruled out. In a later analysis, most CMV-associated TCR beta chains were found to appear HLA-restricted, with HLA associations seemingly driven largely by CMV exposure. In a later genetic analysis, a missense DCLRE1C variant was associated with V-gene and J-gene trimming of TCR beta chains, and the association was replicated in an independent cohort. When HLA alleles, especially DR and DQ, strongly co-occurred, TCR associations were difficult to assign to individual alleles. In a later analysis, HLA-associated TCR beta chains showed more clonal expansion and lower generation probabilities than non-associated chains that were equally common. A group of highly shared sequence variants was considered likely to be a technical artifact of the sequencing pipeline. A later genetic analysis reported fewer N-insertions in productive TCRs among donors in an Asian-associated ancestry cluster than the roughly 700-donor mean. At a false discovery rate of 0.05, a later analysis linked 16,951 TCR beta sequences to specific HLA alleles. Because counts were too low, about 17 rarely observed V segments, including chromosome 9 orphons, were excluded from the earlier analysis of some 540 of the donors. Because some donors lacked HLA typing at each locus, the association tests relied only on the typed subset. In an earlier analysis of more than 450 of the donors, most TCR beta V segments were observed in productive rearrangements about 90% or about 30% of the time, broadly matching IMGT annotations. The study listed 164 TCR beta chains as associated with cytomegalovirus. While some public TCRs were present in many individuals, most TCR sequences turned up only very rarely across donors. In vitro tests confirmed that a few of the cytomegalovirus-associated TCR beta chains recognize cytomegalovirus antigens. According to the authors, the approach could potentially be generalized to other disease states and immunological phenotypes. The presence/absence analyses assumed that sequencing depth was roughly uniform across donors, and that assumption may not be true.

The method was the immunoSEQ multiplex PCR assay. For the multiplex PCR, a mixture combining 60 forward primers for TCR Vbeta segments and 13 reverse primers for TCR Jbeta segments was used. Amplification of the CDR3 region of rearranged TCR beta genes was performed with a multiplex PCR assay on genomic DNA. Amplified TCR beta libraries were sequenced as 87-base-pair reads on the Illumina HiSeq System. The original pipeline was this. A later analysis tallied some 79 million unique TCR beta chains across the 666 repertoires, and around 10 million of those chains were shared by two or more donors. A nearest-neighbor algorithm error-corrected the raw reads and collapsed the reads into unique sequences, merging closely related sequences to remove PCR and sequencing errors. To assign V, D and J gene segments, CDR3 sequences were aligned to IMGT reference sequences. For a sequence to be retained, at least a six-nucleotide match to both a V gene segment and a J gene segment was required. Rearrangements were called productive when the CDR3 lacked stop codons and stayed in frame with V and J; all others were non-productive. Following IMGT convention, CDR3 was defined as the stretch from the second conserved V-encoded cysteine up to the conserved J-encoded phenylalanine. Sequences without an unambiguous match to a single V gene segment were excluded from the earlier analysis of about 640 of the donors. In an earlier analysis of some 590 of the donors, a V segment was called functional when productive rearrangements were above 56.7%, and segregating when the standard deviation between donors exceeded 5%. A statistical classification framework was developed to diagnose cytomegalovirus status using the catalog of TCR beta chain sequences. In a later analysis, TCR nucleotide sequences were compared against IMGT/GENE-DB human TR gene sequences so that V and J genes could be assigned. A later analysis assigned CDR3 sequences and most-parsimonious VDJ recombination scenarios with the TCRdist pipeline. In a later analysis, each TCR beta chain was defined by its CDR3 amino acid sequence together with its V-gene family, and reads without a unique V-gene family were excluded. As a way to deal with suspected cross-contamination and a sequencing artifact, a later analysis dropped hundreds of nucleotide sequences that were highly shared and had low generation probability. In a later analysis, a clonal expansion index for each public chain was calculated from normalized within-repertoire ranks of inferred template counts. In a later analysis, generation probabilities were computed using a VDJ recombination model fitted to out-of-frame rearrangements, and the results were checked against IGoR. A later analysis scored TCR-TCR, TCR-HLA and TCR-CMV co-occurrence with hypergeometric tests, applying a repertoire-size bias correction to TCR pairs. In a later analysis, false discovery rates were estimated by permuting HLA or CMV assignments 20 times. A later analysis grouped co-occurring TCRs with DBSCAN, adding TCRdist sequence similarity when clustering within HLA-allele-positive subsets. Co-occurrence clustering excluded repertoires with fewer than 30,000 or more than 120,000 public chains, plus five with anomalous nucleotide sharing. TCRdb obtained this table from immuneACCESS and retained in-frame rearrangements with V and J assigned. These tables miss some clones; where compared with another copy, unresolved V genes account for less than half of the shortfall, and the remainder is unexplained. The V and J calls and clone size were taken over from that table, and D and trimming were inferred from the DNA. Across this sample there are around 130,000 clones, with about 8.5% seen only once. The top ten constitute about 5.5% of the sample.

This clone was seen only a few times. Its antigen has not been determined. No per-base quality is available; no much larger clone lies one base away. The cohort comprised fewer than 750 healthy bone marrow donors. At the time of sampling, all cohort members were nominally healthy, though unrecorded immune exposures were likely present. The donor was CMV seronegative and belonged to the group of around 350 seronegative cohort members. A peripheral blood sample was collected from each donor, and TCR beta sequencing was performed on peripheral blood mononuclear cells. Genomic DNA extraction from the blood cell samples was performed with the Qiagen DNeasy Blood Extraction Kit. The CDR3 has 14 amino acids, counting the end cysteine and phenylalanine. Only CDR3 DNA remains: 42 bases, in frame from the first base. In the germline V gene, CDR1 corresponds to MNHNS and CDR2 to SASEGT. From V the trimming removes 11 bases and from J it removes 3 bases, while the gene matches leave 10 bases of the junction unaccounted for.

The receptor's source is a man aged 40-49 years in good health and CMV-seronegative. Sequencing was carried out using PBMCs. Here the chain combines TRBV6-1 and TRBJ2-3; 8 bases in between match TRBD1. The DNA sequence is given as TGTGCCTCGCAGGACAGGGAATGGACAGATACGCAGTATTTT. The resulting protein is CASQDREWTDTQYF.